Below, one T cell receptor (beta chain) is given with its context. This sample was taken from a study of regulatory T cells in long-lasting Graves disease. Sequencing libraries for TCR beta were prepared with iRepertoire HTBI primers and Arm-PCR of CDR3 regions. TCRdb analysed the multiplex PCR reads with MiXCR anew, one entry per CDR3 protein. The repertoire has approximately 380,000 distinct CDR3 sequences, around 21% of them found once; the top ten carry around 20%. As to time point: persistent/refractory GD, antithyroid drugs over 5 years with positive TRAb. Extracted RNA from PBMCs served as the source of the TCR library. The receptor was derived from a female donor with Graves disease. The sample here was peripheral blood mononuclear cells (PBMCs), taken when the disease was refractory, from a patient treated with antithyroid drugs.

This chain's CDR3 is CASRPGTLIYEQYF. CDR3 nucleotide sequence: TGTGCCAGCAGACCCGGGACTCTTATCTACGAGCAGTACTTC. V is TRBV28 and J is TRBJ2-7; tentative D call: TRBD2 (6 bases). The CDR3 contains 14 residues. CDR1 and CDR2 (germline): MDHEN, SYDVKM. The V gene lost 6 bases and the J gene lost 3 bases, with 15 bases spanning the gap.